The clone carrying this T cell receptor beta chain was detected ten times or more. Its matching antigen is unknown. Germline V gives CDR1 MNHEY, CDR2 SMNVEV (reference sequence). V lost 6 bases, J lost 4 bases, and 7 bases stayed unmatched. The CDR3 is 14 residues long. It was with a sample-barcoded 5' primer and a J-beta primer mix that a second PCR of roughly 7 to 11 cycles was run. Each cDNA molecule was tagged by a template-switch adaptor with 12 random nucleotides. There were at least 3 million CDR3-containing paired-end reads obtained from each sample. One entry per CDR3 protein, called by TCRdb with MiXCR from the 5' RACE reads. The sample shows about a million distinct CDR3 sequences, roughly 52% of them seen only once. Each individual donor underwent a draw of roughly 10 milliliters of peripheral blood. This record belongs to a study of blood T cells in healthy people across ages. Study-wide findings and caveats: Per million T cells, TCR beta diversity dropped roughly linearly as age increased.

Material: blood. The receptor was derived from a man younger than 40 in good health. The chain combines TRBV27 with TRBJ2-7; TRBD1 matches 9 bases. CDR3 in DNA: TGTGCCAGCAGCCTCGGACAGGGGTTTTACGAGCAGTACTTC. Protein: CASSLGQGFYEQYF.